This T cell receptor (beta chain) came from a study of blood T cell repertoires in COVID-19. During active infection, Seattle patients enrolled and were then monitored through disease. 13 amino acids form the CDR3, both terminal residues included. Germline CDR1 is SQVTM and CDR2 is ANQGSEA. In regard to this clone: The CDR3 does not end in the conserved phenylalanine or tryptophan, so this is likely a read error. It is unclear where the CDR3 begins or ends on the DNA, so no DNA is shown, and the CDR3 is as TCRdb lists it.

The method was immunoSEQ multiplex PCR; TCRdb's version includes in-frame clones alone and lacks a portion of them. Of fewer than 350,000 clones in the sample, 86% were seen once. Sequencing used peripheral blood. The TCR was taken from a woman aged 25 to 39 with COVID-19, enrolled during active disease. The rearrangement links TRBV29-1 to TRBJ1-2; the table's TRBD1 call for D was not verified on the DNA. This chain's CDR3 is CSAGTGNAKGVHA.